This TCR beta chain was recovered during a study of T cell responses to AZD1222 COVID-19 vaccine. Using immunoSEQ multiplex PCR, the repertoire was profiled, and TCRdb retains in-frame clones only, with some absent. The data contain about 110,000 clones, nearly 90% of them singletons. The CDR3 has 18 residues. J is TRBJ2-7 and V is TRBV21-1; TRBD2 is the table's D call and was not checked against the DNA. TRBV21-1 is marked as a pseudogene. Here the sequenced sample was peripheral blood, taken 28 days after the second AZD1222 dose. The sequence was collected from an adult who received the AZD1222 COVID-19 vaccine. CDR3 residues: CASSAPPMRGGTYYEQYF. The DNA for the CDR3 is TGTGCCAGCAGCGCACCTCCCATGCGGGGAGGGACTTACTACGAGCAGTACTTC.